Detailed here is one T cell receptor beta chain. After removal of 4 bases from V and 8 bases from J, the junction contained 8 bases not matched to a gene. This CDR3 is 14 amino acids long. Germline V gene lookup returns CDR1 SEHNR and CDR2 FQNEAQ (reference sequence). The sample belongs to a study of control samples from healthy donors and cancer patients. Produced via immunoSEQ multiplex PCR; TCRdb's table is partial and in-frame only. The profile covers 65,000 to 70,000 clones, with 84% appearing a single time and 2.9% taken by the ten largest. This clonotype was sampled from a woman aged 50 to 60 with lung cancer. The rearrangement uses TRBV7-9 and TRBJ2-1; 7 positions match TRBD2. The sequencing input was PBMCs. The CDR3 DNA reads TGTGCCAGCAGCTCCCCTGCGGGGGTGGATGAGCAGTTCTTC. Protein sequence: CASSSPAGVDEQFF.